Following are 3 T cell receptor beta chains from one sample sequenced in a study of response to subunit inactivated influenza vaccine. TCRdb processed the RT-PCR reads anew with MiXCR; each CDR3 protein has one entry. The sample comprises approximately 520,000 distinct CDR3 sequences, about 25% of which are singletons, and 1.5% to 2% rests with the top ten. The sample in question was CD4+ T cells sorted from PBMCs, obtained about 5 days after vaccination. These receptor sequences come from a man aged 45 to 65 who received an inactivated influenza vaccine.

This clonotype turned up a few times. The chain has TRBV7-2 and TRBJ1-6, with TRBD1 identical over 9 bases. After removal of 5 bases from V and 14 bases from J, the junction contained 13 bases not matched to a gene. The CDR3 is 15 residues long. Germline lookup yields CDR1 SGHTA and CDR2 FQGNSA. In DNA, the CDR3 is TGTGCCAGCAGCACACAGGGACAGGGCGCGGAGACCCTCCACTTT. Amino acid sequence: CASSTQGQGAETLHF.

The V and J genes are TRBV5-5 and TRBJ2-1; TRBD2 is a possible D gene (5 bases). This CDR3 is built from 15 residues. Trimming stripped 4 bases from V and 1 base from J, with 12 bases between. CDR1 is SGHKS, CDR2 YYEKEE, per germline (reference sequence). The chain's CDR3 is CASSPRETSYNEQFF. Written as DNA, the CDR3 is TGTGCCAGCAGCCCGAGGGAGACATCCTACAATGAGCAGTTCTTC.

The CDR3: CASSLNSGTGTYNEQFF. The CDR3 DNA is TGTGCCAGCAGCTTAAATTCCGGGACAGGGACCTACAATGAGCAGTTCTTC. This chain uses TRBV7-2 with TRBJ2-1, with TRBD1 matching 9 bases. Germline CDR1 reads SGHTA; CDR2 reads FQGNSA. Trimming removed 2 bases from V and 2 bases from J; junction bases left unmatched: 7. This CDR3 spans 17 amino acids.